Below, 29 T cell receptor beta chains from the same sample are listed, as sequenced in a study of cytomegalovirus exposure and HLA in healthy donors. The PCR used 60 Vbeta and 13 Jbeta primers. Clones were read by immunoSEQ multiplex PCR, and TCRdb kept only the in-frame ones, dropping some. The table has over 150,000 clones, over 70% seen once. The sample was PBMCs. All receptors derive from a male donor in good health and CMV-seropositive.

The chain recombines TRBV27 with TRBJ2-1, with 12 bases that match TRBD2. The CDR3 contains 16 residues. V shed 3 bases, J shed 8 bases, and the junction held 8 bases outside the gene matches. Germline lookup yields CDR1 MNHEY and CDR2 SMNVEV (reference sequence). The CDR3 sequence is CASSLLAGGLRHEQFF. In DNA form, the CDR3 reads TGTGCCAGCAGTTTGCTAGCGGGGGGGCTTAGGCATGAGCAGTTCTTC.

In this sample, this clone turned up a few times. V usage is TRBV10-3 and J usage is TRBJ2-6; 7 bases are shared with TRBD1. Trimming removed 5 bases from V and 0 bases from J; junction bases left unmatched: 7. Per the germline V gene, CDR1 is ENHRY and CDR2 is SYGVKD. The CDR3 is 17 amino acids. The CDR3 DNA reads as TGTGCCATCAGTTCGGGACAGCTGATCTCTGGGGCCAACGTCCTGACTTTC. Residues: CAISSGQLISGANVLTF.

This clone was counted a few times. V usage is TRBV2 and J usage is TRBJ2-1; 8 nucleotides align to TRBD2. Per germline, CDR1 SNHLY and CDR2 FYNNEI. The CDR3 contains 15 residues. The V gene end was trimmed by 8 bases and the J gene end by 7 bases; junction bases not matched to a gene: 13. The CDR3 reads CASRGGVAGRNEQFF. CDR3 DNA: TGTGCCAGCCGGGGGGGGGTAGCGGGGAGGAATGAGCAGTTCTTC.

The J gene is TRBJ2-2, the V gene TRBV7-8, with TRBD1 as a possible D gene (5 bases). CDR1 and CDR2 (germline): SGHVS, FQNEAQ. With 4 bases removed from V and 6 bases from J, the gap between germline ends came to 18 bases. This CDR3 comprises 16 residues. The CDR3 DNA reads as TGTGCCAGCAGCTCAAACCCGCAGGGTTACCCCGGGGAGCTGTTTTTT. It translates to CASSSNPQGYPGELFF.

The gene calls are TRBV5-1 and TRBJ2-3, with 8 bases fitting TRBD2. The CDR3 totals 16 residues. Germline loops: CDR1 SGHRS, CDR2 YFSETQ. J gave up 3 bases and V 4 bases, and 10 bases lay outside the gene matches. The CDR3 DNA follows: TGCGCCAGCAGCGGGCCGGGGGGGCCGAGGACAGATACGCAGTATTTT. Residues: CASSGPGGPRTDTQYF.

The genes are TRBV2 and TRBJ2-1; D may be TRBD1 (5 bases). V lost 6 bases and J lost 9, with 12 bases in between. Germline V CDR1 and CDR2: SNHLY, FYNNEI. The CDR3 runs 12 residues. The CDR3 DNA follows: TGTGCCAGCAGACAAACAGGACCTGAGCAGTTCTTC. Translating it yields CASRQTGPEQFF.

This chain joins TRBV15 and TRBJ2-7; 8 positions agree with TRBD2. This CDR3 has 17 amino acids. Germline V CDR1 and CDR2: LNHNV, YYDKDF (reference sequence). V gave up 0 bases and J gave up 0 bases; unmatched junction bases: 7. This CDR3 is CATSRDPSGGVSYEQYF. CDR3 DNA: TGTGCCACCAGCAGAGATCCCAGCGGGGGTGTCTCCTACGAGCAGTACTTC.

The chain couples TRBV27 to TRBJ2-3, with 9 nucleotides matching TRBD2. The CDR3 has 15 residues. Per germline, CDR1 MNHEY and CDR2 SMNVEV (reference sequence). The ends lost 7 bases at V and 5 bases at J; junction bases unmatched: 10. The DNA of the CDR3 is TGTGCCAGCACTCAGCGGGGGGCCGGTGGAGATACGCAGTATTTT. Amino acids: CASTQRGAGGDTQYF.

J is TRBJ1-2 and V is TRBV4-1; D possibly corresponds to TRBD1 (6 bases). Germline CDR1 reads MGHRA; CDR2 reads YSYEKL. Trimming stripped 5 bases from V and 4 bases from J, with 14 bases between. This CDR3 has 14 residues. CDR3 coding DNA: TGCGCCAGCAGCTACCAACAGGGTCCCTATGGCTACACCTTC. Amino acids: CASSYQQGPYGYTF.

This sequence joins TRBV30 and TRBJ1-5, with a weak D call TRBD1 (5 bases). CDR1 GTSNPN and CDR2 SVGIG come from the germline V gene (reference sequence). CDR3 size: 12 residues. Trimming pared 3 bases from V and 5 bases from J, leaving 8 bases between. CDR3 DNA: TGTGCCTGGAGCAGGGCCGATCAGCCCCAGCATTTT. Translation: CAWSRADQPQHF.

On this clone itself: This likely comes from a read error, as the CDR3 has no conserved phenylalanine or tryptophan at its end. No DNA is shown, since the ends of the CDR3 on it are uncertain; the CDR3 is the one TCRdb lists. The chain uses TRBV6-4 and TRBJ1-1; TRBD1 is the table's D call, not checked against the DNA. The germline gives CDR1 MRHNA, CDR2 SNTAGT. The CDR3 region is 10 residues in length, termini included. The CDR3: CASSGWQTIL.

The chain joins TRBV30 to TRBJ2-3, with TRBD2 identical over 8 bases. The CDR3 loop spans 16 amino acids. V lost 0 bases, J lost 2 bases, and 7 bases stayed unmatched. Germline-derived CDR1 and CDR2 are GTSNPN and SVGIG (reference sequence). The CDR3 DNA reads as TGTGCCTGGAGTGTACGGGGCGGGGGGTTCACAGATACGCAGTATTTT. Its protein is CAWSVRGGGFTDTQYF.

This sequence joins TRBV7-8 and TRBJ2-5; 10 positions agree with TRBD2. There are 16 residues in the CDR3. Per germline, CDR1 SGHVS and CDR2 FQNEAQ. V lost 2 bases to trimming and J lost 5 bases; unmatched junction nucleotides: 8. In nucleotides, the CDR3 is TGTGCCAGCAGCTTAAGGGCTAGCGGGGGCGGGGAGACCCAGTACTTC. Translated, it gives CASSLRASGGGETQYF.

The chain has TRBV9 and TRBJ1-6, with D unresolved. V was cut by 1 base and J by 14 bases, with 13 bases left in between. Germline assignment: CDR1 SGDLS and CDR2 YYNGEE. The CDR3 extends over 13 amino acids. CDR3 in amino acids: CASSVRAGWSLHF. The CDR3 DNA follows: TGTGCCAGCAGCGTACGGGCGGGGTGGTCCCTCCACTTT.

This clone was counted between two and nine times. The chain uses TRBV6-6 and TRBJ1-2; D is unresolved. Germline V gene lookup returns CDR1 MNHNY and CDR2 SVGAGI (reference sequence). This CDR3 is built from 13 residues. The V end was cut by 0 bases, the J end by 2 bases, with 4 bases between. The CDR3 DNA follows: TGTGCCAGCAGTTACTCCGTCAACTATGGCTACACCTTC. This encodes CASSYSVNYGYTF.

This chain joins TRBV7-6 and TRBJ2-3, with 8 bases identical to TRBD1. The CDR3 is 16 residues long. Trimming at V came to 5 bases and at J to 2 bases, leaving 9 bases not matched to a gene. Germline assignment: CDR1 SGHVS and CDR2 FNYEAQ. For the CDR3, the DNA is TGTGCCAGCAGCAGAGAGGACAGGGAGATCACAGATACGCAGTATTTT. It specifies CASSREDREITDTQYF.

The chain employs TRBV2 and TRBJ1-5, with D perhaps matching TRBD1 (5 bases). Trimming removed 6 bases from V and 5 bases from J, with 8 bases in between. The CDR3 has 12 residues. CDR1 is SNHLY, CDR2 FYNNEI, per germline. The CDR3: CASRQQDQPQHF. CDR3 in DNA: TGTGCCAGCAGGCAACAGGATCAGCCCCAGCATTTT.

V and J are TRBV27 and TRBJ1-1; D remains unclear. The germline V gene has CDR1 MNHEY and CDR2 SMNVEV (reference sequence). This CDR3 spans 11 amino acids. Trimming removed 3 bases from V and 5 bases from J, with 4 bases in between. As DNA, the CDR3 is TGTGCCAGCAGTTTCGGTACTGAAGCTTTCTTT. It specifies CASSFGTEAFF.

The J gene is TRBJ2-1, the V gene TRBV12-5; 11 bases are shared with TRBD2. Looked up from germline, CDR1 is LGHNT and CDR2 is FRNRAP. V lost 5 bases, J lost 3 bases, and 6 bases stayed unmatched. The length of the CDR3 is 16 residues. CDR3 sequence (DNA): TGTGCTAGTGGTCCGCCGGGACTAGCGGACTACAATGAGCAGTTCTTC. It codes for CASGPPGLADYNEQFF.

The chain couples TRBV15 to TRBJ1-2; D is possibly TRBD1 (5 bases). The germline V and J ends were trimmed by 0 bases and 3 bases, with 11 bases remaining between them. CDR3 length: 15 residues. Germline V gene sequence: CDR1 LNHNV, CDR2 YYDKDF (reference sequence). For the CDR3, the DNA is TGTGCCACCAGCAGAGAAGTAGGGGCTCACTATGGCTACACCTTC. It specifies CATSREVGAHYGYTF.

V usage is TRBV5-6 and J usage is TRBJ1-6, with a tentative D call TRBD1 (6 bases). The CDR3 is 15 residues long. CDR1 and CDR2 from the germline V gene are SGHDT and YYEEEE. V lost 1 base to trimming and J lost 8 bases, with 13 bases between them. The CDR3 DNA sequence: TGTGCCAGCAGCTTGTTCCAGGGGTCTTATTCACCCCTCCACTTT. It encodes CASSLFQGSYSPLHF.

This clone was seen once. CDR3 coding DNA: TGTGCTAGTGGTTTGACTAGCGGGGGGGCCGAAAATGAGCAGTTCTTC. Protein: CASGLTSGGAENEQFF. This chain links TRBV12-5 with TRBJ2-1; 13 bases are a match to TRBD2. Germline CDR1 reads LGHNT; CDR2 reads FRNRAP. CDR3 size: 16 residues. V shed 2 bases and J 7 bases; nucleotides not matched to a gene: 5.

This sequence joins TRBV30 and TRBJ2-7; D is undetermined. V was trimmed by 0 bases and J by 2 bases, leaving 8 bases between them. CDR1 and CDR2 (germline): GTSNPN, SVGIG (reference sequence). This CDR3 is built from 13 residues. CDR3: CAWSVVRTYEQYF. In DNA, the CDR3 is TGTGCCTGGAGTGTAGTCAGGACCTACGAGCAGTACTTC.

This clone was picked up a small number of times. This rearrangement joins TRBV6-6 to TRBJ2-5, with D unresolved. V was pared by 4 bases and J by 5 bases, with 11 bases between. The V gene's germline CDR1 is MNHNY and CDR2 SVGAGI (reference sequence). This CDR3 spans 13 amino acids. The CDR3 reads CASSSSYMETQYF. The DNA of the CDR3 is TGTGCCAGCAGTTCCTCCTATATGGAGACCCAGTACTTC.

The chain employs TRBV29-1 and TRBJ2-3; 12 bases are a match to TRBD1. The V gene end was trimmed by 8 bases and the J gene end by 5 bases; junction bases not matched to a gene: 8. The length of the CDR3 is 14 residues. Germline CDR1 is SQVTM and CDR2 is ANQGSEA. The CDR3 nucleotides are TGCAGCATCGCCGGGACAGGGGGCAAAGATACGCAGTATTTT. It translates to CSIAGTGGKDTQYF.

The chain employs TRBV14 and TRBJ1-6; D not resolved. CDR3 length: 14 amino acids. Germline values: CDR1 SGHDN, CDR2 FVKESK. The V end lost 4 bases, the J end lost 9 bases, and 13 bases lay between the germline ends. Written as DNA, the CDR3 is TGTGCCAGCAGCCCCGCAGTTACCCTTTCACCCCTCCACTTT. Its protein is CASSPAVTLSPLHF.

The chain is built from TRBV18 and TRBJ1-1; D ambiguous. Germline V lookup: CDR1 KGHSH, CDR2 LQKENI. This CDR3 is built from 13 residues. The germline V and J ends were trimmed by 3 bases and 6 bases, with 11 bases remaining between them. CDR3 in amino acids: CASSPSQRAEAFF. CDR3 in DNA: TGTGCCAGCTCACCGTCGCAACGGGCTGAAGCTTTCTTT. The variable domain in full, completed from reference TRBV18 and TRBJ1-1, reads NAGVMQNPRHLVRRRGQEARLRCSPMKGHSHVYWYRQLPEEGLKFMVYLQKENIIDESGMPKERFSAEFPKEGPSILRIQQVVRGDSAAYFCASSPSQRAEAFFGQGTRLTVV.

The chain carries TRBV2 and TRBJ2-7; TRBD1 matches at 9 bases. The CDR3 has 13 amino acids. Trimming took 8 bases from V and 9 from J; bases not matched to a gene: 11. CDR1 is SNHLY and CDR2 is FYNNEI in the germline V gene. Written as DNA, the CDR3 is TGTGCCAGCCGCGGGACAGGGCAAGGTTGGCAGTACTTC. This encodes CASRGTGQGWQYF.

The table lists this clone with a count of one. The chain has TRBV7-2 and TRBJ2-3; weak D call: TRBD1 (6 bases). CDR3 size: 16 residues. V dropped 1 base and J dropped 0 bases, with 11 bases sitting between them. Germline-derived CDR1 and CDR2 are SGHTA and FQGNSA. The chain's CDR3 is CASSLVGQLSTDTQYF. The CDR3 DNA sequence: TGTGCCAGCAGCTTAGTGGGACAACTCAGCACAGATACGCAGTATTTT.